A single sample is the source of the 30 T cell receptor beta chains below, sequenced in a study of T cell responses to AZD1222 COVID-19 vaccine. Using immunoSEQ multiplex PCR, the repertoire was profiled, and TCRdb retains in-frame clones only, with some absent. The table has some 120,000 clones, roughly 87% seen once; the top ten hold 4% to 5.5%. This specimen was peripheral blood, taken on day 0 of MenACWY control vaccination. All receptors come from an adult in good health.

DNA of the CDR3: TGTGCCAGCAGTTACGGCGGGGACAATGAGCAGTTCTTC. Amino acid sequence: CASSYGGDNEQFF. The rearrangement uses TRBV6-5 and TRBJ2-1, with D possibly matching TRBD2 (6 bases). Per germline, CDR1 MNHEY and CDR2 SVGAGI. V lost 2 bases to trimming and J lost 5 bases, with 7 bases between them. The CDR3 spans 13 residues.

The chain recombines TRBV24-1 with TRBJ2-2; D gene unclear. Germline CDR1 and CDR2: KGHDR and SFDVKD. Between the trimmed V and J ends, which lost 0 bases and 0 bases, there was a span of 7 bases. The CDR3 loop spans 16 amino acids. CDR3 nucleotides: TGTGCCACCAGTGATTTGCCAGTCTCGAACACCGGGGAGCTGTTTTTT. This translates into CATSDLPVSNTGELFF.

The sample holds one count of this clone. V gene TRBV7-9 combines with J gene TRBJ2-1; 11 bases are shared with TRBD2. The CDR3 is 16 amino acids. J gave up 2 bases and V 4 bases, and 4 bases lay outside the gene matches. The germline gives CDR1 SEHNR, CDR2 FQNEAQ (reference sequence). The CDR3 is CASSSGTSGTYNEQFF. DNA for the CDR3: TGTGCCAGCAGCTCAGGGACTAGCGGAACCTACAATGAGCAGTTCTTC.

The chain recombines TRBV7-9 with TRBJ1-6; TRBD1 is a possible D gene (5 bases). The CDR3 totals 15 residues. The V gene's germline CDR1 is SEHNR and CDR2 FQNEAQ (reference sequence). V lost 1 base, J lost 10 bases, and 14 bases lay in between. The CDR3 DNA sequence: TGTGCCAGCAGCTTAGAGAAAGGGGTTAAATCACCCCTCCACTTT. Amino acid sequence: CASSLEKGVKSPLHF.

The chain employs TRBV27 and TRBJ2-1, with a weak D call TRBD2 (5 bases). This CDR3 comprises 11 residues. V was shortened by 9 bases and J by 12 bases, with 15 bases between the two germline ends. CDR1 and CDR2 from the germline V gene are MNHEY and SMNVEV (reference sequence). The CDR3 loop is CASPFRSGQFF. The CDR3, as DNA: TGTGCCAGTCCATTCCGGAGCGGGCAGTTCTTC.

The chain joins TRBV7-9 to TRBJ1-2; D is ambiguous. CDR3 length: 14 residues. Germline loops: CDR1 SEHNR, CDR2 FQNEAQ (reference sequence). V lost 1 base to trimming and J lost 0 bases, with 6 bases between them. CDR3 sequence: CASSLEVPNYGYTF. Written as DNA, the CDR3 is TGTGCCAGCAGCTTAGAGGTGCCTAACTATGGCTACACCTTC. The full variable domain, with the rest looked up from reference TRBV7-9 and TRBJ1-2, is DTGVSQNPRHKITKRGQNVTFRCDPISEHNRLYWYRQTLGQGPEFLTYFQNEAQLEKSRLLSDRFSAERPKGSFSTLEIQRTEQGDSAMYLCASSLEVPNYGYTFGSGTRLTVV.

The chain recombines TRBV15 with TRBJ2-2, with TRBD1 matching 8 bases. The ends lost 5 bases at V and 1 base at J; junction bases unmatched: 6. The CDR3 runs 16 residues. Germline values: CDR1 LNHNV, CDR2 YYDKDF (reference sequence). DNA of the CDR3: TGTGCCACCAGCCGACACGGGACAGGGAACACCGGGGAGCTGTTTTTT. Translated: CATSRHGTGNTGELFF.

The chain has TRBV28 and TRBJ1-4; the D gene is possibly TRBD1 (5 bases). Germline V lookup: CDR1 MDHEN, CDR2 SYDVKM. This CDR3 contains 14 residues. V gave up 7 bases and J gave up 7 bases, with 16 bases separating them. The CDR3: CASTRGLAGEKLFF. The CDR3 DNA reads TGTGCCAGCACTCGGGGACTTGCCGGTGAAAAACTGTTTTTT. The full variable domain, with the rest looked up from reference TRBV28 and TRBJ1-4, is DVKVTQSSRYLVKRTGEKVFLECVQDMDHENMFWYRQDPGLGLRLIYFSYDVKMKEKGDIPEGYSVSREKKERFSLILESASTNQTSMYLCASTRGLAGEKLFFGSGTQLSVL.

This clone appeared a single time. J is TRBJ1-3 and V is TRBV18; 7 bases align to TRBD1. The J segment lost 2 bases and the V segment lost 1 base, leaving 5 bases of the junction unmatched. CDR3 length equals 16 residues. CDR1 and CDR2 (germline): KGHSH, LQKENI. For the CDR3, the DNA is TGTGCCAGCTCACCACGGAGCGACAGGGCTGGAAACACCATATATTTT. Translation: CASSPRSDRAGNTIYF.

This clone was detected only once. V and J are TRBV4-2 and TRBJ2-5, with TRBD2 matching over 12 bases. CDR3 size: 18 residues. Germline lookup yields CDR1 LGHNA and CDR2 YNFKEQ. Germline trimming cut 1 base from V and 2 bases from J; bases unmatched to any gene: 8. The CDR3 region is CASSQGARLAGEQETQYF. The CDR3 DNA reads TGTGCCAGCAGCCAAGGGGCGCGACTAGCGGGGGAACAAGAGACCCAGTACTTC.

The chain employs TRBV5-1 and TRBJ1-2; D may be TRBD1 (5 bases). CDR1 and CDR2 (germline): SGHRS, YFSETQ. The V and J ends lost 5 bases and 4 bases respectively, with 9 bases between them. The CDR3 is 12 residues long. Here the CDR3 reads CASRGEGYGYTF. Here the CDR3 DNA reads TGCGCCAGCAGGGGGGAGGGCTATGGCTACACCTTC. Full variable domain (outside the CDR3, taken from reference TRBV5-1 and TRBJ1-2): KAGVTQTPRYLIKTRGQQVTLSCSPISGHRSVSWYQQTPGQGLQFLFEYFSETQRNKGNFPGRFSGRQFSNSRSEMNVSTLELGDSALYLCASRGEGYGYTFGSGTRLTVV.

The CDR3 DNA is TGTGCCAGTAGTAATTATGCGGGAGCCTCAGATACGCAGTATTTT. This gives the protein CASSNYAGASDTQYF. The gene calls are TRBV19 and TRBJ2-3, with 7 bases lining up with TRBD2. CDR3 length: 15 amino acids. Looked up from germline, CDR1 is LNHDA and CDR2 is SQIVND (reference sequence). V trimming: 4 bases; J trimming: 4 bases; junction bases outside the gene matches: 8.

The chain is built from TRBV6-2 or TRBV6-3 and TRBJ2-5, with 11 nucleotides matching TRBD2. The trim removed 5 bases at V and 4 bases at J, leaving 18 bases unmatched. This CDR3 has 19 amino acids. Germline-derived CDR1 and CDR2 are MNHEY and SVGEGT. The CDR3 DNA follows: TGTGCCAGCAGTCCCGGACCCCGACTAGCGGGGCTTAGGGTAGAGACCCAGTACTTC. Protein sequence: CASSPGPRLAGLRVETQYF.

The CDR3 nucleotides read TGTGCCATCAGTGAGTCACGGGAGTTAACCTACAATGAGCAGTTCTTC. Translated, it gives CAISESRELTYNEQFF. The rearrangement joins TRBV10-3 to TRBJ2-1; possible D gene TRBD2, 6 bases. Germline V gene data show CDR1 as ENHRY and CDR2 as SYGVKD. The CDR3 sequence is 16 residues long. Trimming pared 0 bases from V and 2 bases from J, leaving 11 bases between.

The rearrangement joins TRBV10-2 to TRBJ1-6; D not certain. The CDR3 extends over 14 amino acids. With 8 bases removed from V and 0 bases from J, the gap between germline ends came to 8 bases. CDR1 is WSHSY and CDR2 is SAAADI in the germline V gene. Written as DNA, the CDR3 is TGCGCCAGCGTGGGGAGCTCCTATAATTCACCCCTCCACTTT. Translating it yields CASVGSSYNSPLHF.

A few counts support this clone. V is TRBV27 and J is TRBJ2-5, with TRBD1 as a possible D gene (7 bases). V was pared by 6 bases and J by 2 bases, with 10 bases between. The CDR3 totals 13 residues. Germline V lookup: CDR1 MNHEY, CDR2 SMNVEV (reference sequence). CDR3 DNA: TGTGCCAGCAGCGCAGGGGGGCAAGAGACCCAGTACTTC. It codes for CASSAGGQETQYF.

The chain couples TRBV15 to TRBJ2-7; D gene uncertain. Trimming pared 0 bases from V and 2 bases from J, leaving 11 bases between. This CDR3 spans 15 amino acids. Germline assignment: CDR1 LNHNV and CDR2 YYDKDF (reference sequence). CDR3 sequence: CATSRELQATYEQYF. The CDR3 DNA sequence: TGTGCCACCAGCAGAGAACTTCAGGCCACCTACGAGCAGTACTTC.

The chain employs TRBV19 and TRBJ1-5; weak D call: TRBD1 (6 bases). The CDR3 covers 14 residues. The V and J ends lost 6 bases and 6 bases respectively, with 15 bases between them. Germline CDR1 LNHDA, CDR2 SQIVND (reference sequence). The CDR3 coding sequence is TGTGCCAGTAGGGGGCACAGGGAGGTTCAGCCCCAGCATTTT. Translating gives CASRGHREVQPQHF. The full variable domain, its missing parts supplied by reference TRBV19 and TRBJ1-5, is DGGITQSPKYLFRKEGQNVTLSCEQNLNHDAMYWYRQDPGQGLRLIYYSQIVNDFQKGDIAEGYSVSREKKESFPLTVTSAQKNPTAFYLCASRGHREVQPQHFGDGTRLSIL.

The rearrangement joins TRBV28 to TRBJ2-3; D tentatively reads TRBD1 or TRBD2 (5 bases each). Trimming removed 4 bases at V and 0 bases at J, with 11 bases between. This CDR3 contains 15 residues. Germline CDR1 is MDHEN and CDR2 is SYDVKM. CDR3: CASSWDGSSTDTQYF. CDR3 sequence (DNA): TGTGCCAGCAGTTGGGACGGTTCTAGCACAGATACGCAGTATTTT.

The chain carries TRBV18 and TRBJ2-2; a weak D match, TRBD1 (7 bases). The CDR3 is 17 amino acids. Deletions cut 2 bases from V and 3 bases from J, with 16 bases between. Germline V gene lookup returns CDR1 KGHSH and CDR2 LQKENI. For the CDR3, the DNA is TGTGCCAGCTCACCAGGGGCAGGGGGGTTCTACACCGGGGAGCTGTTTTTT. Encoded protein: CASSPGAGGFYTGELFF.

V usage is TRBV5-1 and J usage is TRBJ2-1; D uncertain. This CDR3 has 15 amino acids. Per germline, CDR1 SGHRS and CDR2 YFSETQ. V was trimmed by 10 bases and J by 3 bases, leaving 20 bases between them. Written as DNA, the CDR3 is TGCGCCGGAGCATGTTTATCCGAGCGCTACAATGAGCAGTTCTTC. It codes for CAGACLSERYNEQFF.

The genes are TRBV4-3 and TRBJ1-2; perhaps TRBD1 as D (6 bases). Germline V lookup: CDR1 LGHNA, CDR2 YSLEER. The germline V and J ends were trimmed by 1 base and 5 bases, with 17 bases remaining between them. The CDR3 consists of 16 residues. CDR3 coding DNA: TGCGCCAGCAGCCAAGGGGTCAGACAGGACTTGTATGGCTACACCTTC. It is translated as CASSQGVRQDLYGYTF.

The genes are TRBV9 and TRBJ2-1; D not certain. Trimming stripped 0 bases from V and 4 bases from J, with 8 bases between. Germline CDR1 is SGDLS and CDR2 is YYNGEE. This CDR3 is built from 14 residues. The CDR3 nucleotides are TGTGCCAGCAGCGTAGCGTTTGGGTACAATGAGCAGTTCTTC. It codes for CASSVAFGYNEQFF.

The V gene is TRBV2, the J gene TRBJ1-5, with D tentatively TRBD1 (6 bases). This CDR3 contains 14 residues. With 0 bases removed from V and 16 bases from J, the gap between germline ends came to 19 bases. Germline assignment: CDR1 SNHLY and CDR2 FYNNEI. The CDR3 protein is CASSEALSRGRPHF. The CDR3 DNA reads TGTGCCAGCAGTGAAGCGCTTTCCCGGGGGCGTCCCCATTTT.

V usage is TRBV28 and J usage is TRBJ1-3; D not resolved. Per the germline V gene, CDR1 is MDHEN and CDR2 is SYDVKM. V lost 2 bases, J lost 8 bases, and 10 bases lay in between. The CDR3 has 13 amino acids. The CDR3 protein is CASSLLGGDTIYF. The CDR3 DNA follows: TGTGCCAGCAGTTTACTCGGTGGGGACACCATATATTTT.

The V gene is TRBV5-1, the J gene TRBJ2-2; tentatively, D is TRBD2 (6 bases). This CDR3 comprises 16 residues. With 0 bases removed from V and 5 bases from J, the gap between germline ends came to 14 bases. Germline CDR1 SGHRS, CDR2 YFSETQ. The DNA for the CDR3 is TGCGCCAGCAGCTTGGTCGCGGGGTCAGGAACCGGGGAGCTGTTTTTT. It yields the protein CASSLVAGSGTGELFF.

This chain uses TRBV6-5 with TRBJ2-1, with 10 bases fitting TRBD2. V was pared by 7 bases and J by 7 bases, with 7 bases of the junction left unmatched. CDR3 length: 14 amino acids. In germline, CDR1 is MNHEY, CDR2 SVGAGI. CDR3 amino acids: CASTLAGEWNEQFF. The CDR3, as DNA: TGTGCCAGCACGCTAGCGGGAGAGTGGAATGAGCAGTTCTTC.

This chain connects TRBV19 to TRBJ2-7, with 7 nucleotides matching TRBD2. With 7 bases clipped from V and 3 bases from J, the junction kept 12 bases outside the gene matches. The CDR3 extends over 15 amino acids. Germline V gives CDR1 LNHDA, CDR2 SQIVND (reference sequence). The CDR3 loop is CASIQWGGVIYEQYV. CDR3 DNA sequence: TGTGCCAGTATCCAATGGGGGGGGGTCATCTACGAGCAGTACGTC.

This clone was detected once. The chain couples TRBV28 to TRBJ1-2; TRBD1 matches 9 bases. V was clipped by 5 bases and J by 4 bases; unmatched bases: 11. The germline gives CDR1 MDHEN, CDR2 SYDVKM. This CDR3 has 16 amino acids. CDR3 sequence (DNA): TGTGCCAGCAGTCCCGGGGTAACAGGGGGCGGCTATGGCTACACCTTC. It yields the protein CASSPGVTGGGYGYTF.

The V gene is TRBV2, the J gene TRBJ1-5; 9 positions agree with TRBD1. The CDR3 is 16 amino acids. Germline V lookup: CDR1 SNHLY, CDR2 FYNNEI. Losses at the gene ends were 2 bases for V and 3 bases for J; bases not matched to a gene: 5. The CDR3 sequence: CASSELGQGNNQPQHF. The CDR3 DNA sequence: TGTGCCAGCAGTGAACTGGGACAGGGTAACAATCAGCCCCAGCATTTT.